A single sample gave rise to the 14 T cell receptor beta chains below, sequenced in a study of CD8 T cells in ankylosing spondylitis. These receptors have no identified antigens. General study findings and limits: A TCR beta motif made of about eight highly homologous variants seemed typical of ankylosing spondylitis blood.

TCRdb reanalysed the 5' RACE reads using MiXCR and keeps one entry per CDR3 protein. This sample yields about 440,000 distinct CDR3 sequences, of which under 20% are seen a single time; 0.95% to 1.1% belongs to the top ten. The material sequenced was blood, either unsorted or a sorted T cell fraction (not recorded which). These receptors were taken from a male donor with ankylosing spondylitis.

The table lists this clonotype with many counts. The V and J genes are TRBV29-1 and TRBJ1-3; the D gene is possibly TRBD1 (6 bases). The germline V gene has CDR1 SQVTM and CDR2 ANQGSEA. V was pared by 4 bases and J by 5 bases, with 15 bases between. This CDR3 spans 14 amino acids. The CDR3 sequence: CSVVPQGVRNTIYF. DNA for the CDR3: TGCAGCGTTGTACCACAGGGTGTGAGAAACACCATATATTTT.

This clonotype was seen more than once but under ten times. The rearrangement links TRBV28 to TRBJ2-7; D is perhaps TRBD1 (6 bases). The germline gives CDR1 MDHEN, CDR2 SYDVKM. Trimming cost V 4 bases and J 2 bases, with 18 bases left between them. The CDR3 covers 16 residues. DNA of the CDR3: TGTGCCAGCAGTTCAGGACAGCGCGGGTTTCCCTACGAGCAGTACTTC. Translated, it gives CASSSGQRGFPYEQYF.

This clonotype was counted only a few times. The rearrangement joins TRBV6-1 to TRBJ1-1, with D perhaps TRBD1 (5 bases). Per germline, CDR1 MNHNS and CDR2 SASEGT. V was cut by 3 bases and J by 5 bases, with 16 bases left in between. The CDR3 sequence is 15 residues long. CDR3 protein: CASSDRTSAKTEAFF. The CDR3 DNA reads TGTGCCAGCAGTGACCGGACATCGGCTAAGACTGAAGCTTTCTTT.

This clonotype was seen a handful of times. The genes are TRBV7-9 and TRBJ2-1; 11 nucleotides match TRBD2. This CDR3 has 15 amino acids. Germline assignment: CDR1 SEHNR and CDR2 FQNEAQ (reference sequence). V was clipped by 5 bases and J by 12 bases; unmatched bases: 12. CDR3 residues: CASSPRGSGREVQFF. CDR3 DNA sequence: TGTGCCAGCAGCCCCCGTGGTAGCGGGAGGGAGGTGCAGTTCTTC.

This clonotype was counted a few times. The rearrangement links TRBV20-1 to TRBJ2-7; 10 nucleotides align to TRBD1. CDR1 is DFQATT and CDR2 is SNEGSKA in the germline V gene (reference sequence). This CDR3 has 12 residues. Trimming cost V 5 bases and J 4 bases; bases outside gene matches: 2. The CDR3 loop is CSAGDRGYEQYF. The CDR3, as DNA: TGCAGTGCTGGGGACAGGGGTTACGAGCAGTACTTC.

The V and J genes are TRBV7-2 and TRBJ1-5; D uncertain. The V gene's germline CDR1 is SGHTA and CDR2 FQGNSA. This CDR3 contains 15 residues. V dropped 5 bases and J dropped 7 bases, with 18 bases sitting between them. The CDR3 DNA sequence: TGTGCCAGCAGCAAGACACTTGGCCAAGGGCAGCCCCAGCATTTT. Translation: CASSKTLGQGQPQHF.

This CDR3 reads CASSFDLYGYTF. In DNA, the CDR3 is TGTGCCAGCAGCTTCGACCTCTATGGCTACACCTTC. This rearrangement joins TRBV11-3 to TRBJ1-2; unclear D gene. The germline V gene encodes CDR1 SGHNT and CDR2 YENEEA. The CDR3 consists of 12 residues. With 3 bases removed from V and 4 bases from J, the gap between germline ends came to 6 bases.

The genes are TRBV5-4 and TRBJ1-1, with D possibly TRBD1 on 6 matching bases. CDR1 SGHNT and CDR2 YYREEE come from the germline V gene (reference sequence). The V end lost 4 bases, the J end lost 0 bases, and 13 bases lay between the germline ends. CDR3 length: 15 residues. CDR3 sequence: CASSPSQGLNTEAFF. In nucleotides, the CDR3 is TGTGCCAGCAGCCCATCCCAGGGGTTGAACACTGAAGCTTTCTTT.

The chain employs TRBV20-1 and TRBJ1-2, with D possibly matching TRBD1 (5 bases). The CDR3 consists of 14 residues. Per the germline V gene, CDR1 is DFQATT and CDR2 is SNEGSKA (reference sequence). The ends were cut back, 0 bases at V and 7 bases at J, with 15 bases in the middle. CDR3 loop: CSARDVPGPGGYTF. The CDR3 DNA reads as TGCAGTGCTAGAGATGTTCCGGGGCCGGGTGGCTACACCTTC.

This rearrangement joins TRBV6-1 to TRBJ1-2; D might be TRBD1 (6 bases). CDR3 length: 16 residues. CDR1 and CDR2 from the germline V gene are MNHNS and SASEGT. V was clipped by 0 bases and J by 2 bases, with 13 bases between them. The CDR3 DNA is TGTGCCAGCAGTGAAGCCGGTCGGGGGGCGAACTATGGCTACACCTTC. This encodes CASSEAGRGANYGYTF.

The rearrangement links TRBV30 to TRBJ2-3, with TRBD2 identical over 7 bases. Germline CDR1 is GTSNPN and CDR2 is SVGIG (reference sequence). The CDR3 is 14 amino acids. V lost 2 bases, J lost 1 base, and 3 bases stayed unmatched. CDR3: CAWSLAGGTDTQYF. The CDR3 DNA is TGTGCCTGGAGTCTGGCGGGGGGCACAGATACGCAGTATTTT.

This clonotype was observed a handful of times. The chain couples TRBV20-1 to TRBJ2-1, with D possibly TRBD2 on 7 matching bases. Germline CDR1 DFQATT, CDR2 SNEGSKA (reference sequence). V dropped 5 bases and J dropped 10 bases, with 15 bases sitting between them. CDR3 length: 12 residues. This chain's CDR3 is CSAPAPGGEQFF. CDR3 nucleotides: TGCAGTGCTCCCGCCCCGGGGGGCGAGCAGTTCTTC.

A few counts support this clonotype. The gene calls are TRBV2 and TRBJ1-5; 7 positions agree with TRBD1. The CDR3 covers 15 residues. Germline V gene lookup returns CDR1 SNHLY and CDR2 FYNNEI. V lost 5 bases to trimming and J lost 0 bases; unmatched junction nucleotides: 4. This chain's CDR3 is CASSNTGDSNQPQHF. CDR3 nucleotide sequence: TGTGCCAGCAGTAATACAGGGGATAGCAATCAGCCCCAGCATTTT.

There are a few counts of this clonotype. The J gene is TRBJ1-6, the V gene TRBV18, with D unresolved. Trimming stripped 6 bases from V and 7 bases from J, with 10 bases between. The CDR3 is made up of 13 amino acids. Per the germline V gene, CDR1 is KGHSH and CDR2 is LQKENI. Here the CDR3 reads CASSPLENSPLHF. The CDR3 DNA is TGTGCCAGCTCCCCGTTAGAGAATTCACCCCTCCACTTT.